This TCR beta chain comes out of a study of graft-versus-host responses after intestinal transplantation. Study background: Every transplant recipient was induced with anti-thymocyte globulin, then maintained on tacrolimus and steroids for approximately three years. General observations from the study: The marrow of recipients harbored GvH clones, and ileum or blood showed some of them first.

This clone appeared a single time. The antigen is not known. Trimming removed 1 base from V and 4 bases from J; junction bases left unmatched: 5. CDR1 and CDR2 from the germline V gene are LGHNA and YNFKEQ. The CDR3 is 16 amino acids. Some clones are missing from TCRdb's copy, which holds only in-frame ones; the method was immunoSEQ multiplex PCR. The table has approximately 97,000 clones, 85% to 95% seen once. The sequences come from unstimulated CD8+ T cells sorted from spleen or lymph node cells, collected before transplant. The source is a human donor who was the organ donor for an intestinal transplant. The genes are TRBV4-2 and TRBJ2-7, with 12 bases aligning to TRBD2. CDR3 sequence (DNA): TGTGCCAGCAGCCAAGGGACTAGCGGGGACCCATACGAGCAGTACTTC. It encodes CASSQGTSGDPYEQYF.